This T cell receptor (beta chain) emerged from a study of metastatic and nonmetastatic thyroid tumors (dated by TCRdb to 2019 to 2021). Looking at the study overall: Repertoires from peripheral blood and from tumor or nodule tissue samples of malignant and benign thyroid patients were compared.

Study-wide conclusions, independent of this receptor: In both blood and tumor samples, malignant tumors were reported to have significantly higher TCR beta diversity than benign nodules.

In its sample, this clone was seen many times. This clone's antigen is unknown. No much larger clone exists at a distance of one base, and base qualities are not known. Other nucleotide sequences from this sample produce the same CDR3. The library was obtained by PCR. For sequencing, an Illumina HiSeq 4000 was employed. High-throughput sequencing was used to profile the TCR beta-chain CDR3 region of every patient. On the authors' methods: Drawing on CDR3 differences between clinicopathological groups, the researchers built a classifier meant to tell apart patients with distant-metastatic papillary thyroid cancer. Repertoire diversity was assessed with the Shannon index, and tumor-blood repertoire similarity with the Morisita-Horn index. The raw public reads went through TCRdb reprocessing: fastp at Q25, MiXCR clone calling, in-frame beta chains kept. TCRdb, not the authors, supplied the V and J calls. The sample includes roughly 90,000 clones, with more than 13% observed a single time. The top ten clonotypes cover 3.6% of the sample.

The germline V end is reduced by 4 bases and the J end by 5 bases; junction bases left unmatched: 13. Inclusive of the bounding cysteine and phenylalanine, the CDR3 is 17 residues long. Only the CDR3 DNA stays, 51 bases, in frame from base 1. CDR1 and CDR2, looked up from the germline V gene (reference sequence), are LNHDA and SQIVND. No patient had received any treatment before thyroid surgery. Using T-cell receptor beta sequencing, the researchers looked back retrospectively at clinical samples from patients, gathered between about 2012 and 2018. The receptor's source is a female donor with papillary thyroid cancer or a benign thyroid nodule (not recorded which). Some clones in this sample may be carry-over from other donors' samples. Sequenced material: blood. This chain joins TRBV19 to TRBJ2-2; TRBD1 aligns with 7 central bases. Here the CDR3 is given as CASSKIPVGGFTGELFF. The nucleotide sequence is given as TGTGCCAGTAGTAAAATTCCTGTAGGGGGCTTTACCGGGGAGCTGTTTTTT.